These 22 T cell receptor beta chains came from one sample sequenced in a study of T cells in Graves' hyperthyroidism and ophthalmopathy. The investigators amplified TCR beta CDR3 regions from RNA transcripts. A first-round RT-PCR of the TCR CDR3 used the HTBI primer set. TCRdb passed the multiplex PCR reads through MiXCR, listing each CDR3 protein once. The sample carries about 320,000 distinct CDR3 sequences, around a sixth recorded once. Sequencing used blood. Receptors were obtained from a young man with Graves' hyperthyroidism.

This rearrangement joins TRBV19 to TRBJ1-2; D is unclear. Germline-derived CDR1 and CDR2 are LNHDA and SQIVND (reference sequence). The CDR3 spans 12 residues. Trimming left V 5 bases short and J 7 bases short, with 11 bases between. CDR3 nucleotides: TGTGCCAGTAGTGAGGATATCGGTGGCTACACCTTC. Its protein is CASSEDIGGYTF.

This clonotype has a handful of counts. The genes are TRBV20-1 and TRBJ2-7; the match to TRBD1 covers 9 bases. Trimming at V came to 6 bases and at J to 1 base, leaving 10 bases not matched to a gene. The germline CDR1 and CDR2 sequences are DFQATT and SNEGSKA (reference sequence). This CDR3 has 15 residues. CDR3: CSARSGQGPSYEQYF. The CDR3 nucleotides are TGCAGTGCCCGATCGGGACAGGGTCCATCCTACGAGCAGTACTTC.

This clonotype was detected a few times. The chain is built from TRBV24-1 and TRBJ2-7; D not certain. Trimming left V 4 bases short and J 0 bases short, with 9 bases between. The germline V gene has CDR1 KGHDR and CDR2 SFDVKD. This CDR3 has 14 amino acids. CDR3: CATSDAAPSYEQYF. In nucleotides, the CDR3 is TGTGCCACCAGTGACGCCGCCCCCTCCTACGAGCAGTACTTC.

The CDR3 DNA reads TGCGCCAGCAGCCAAGGGGACAGAAGAACTGAAGCTTTCTTT. Translated, it gives CASSQGDRRTEAFF. The V gene is TRBV4-1, the J gene TRBJ1-1, with 7 bases aligning to TRBD1. Trimming removed 1 base from V and 5 bases from J; junction bases left unmatched: 4. Germline V gene sequence: CDR1 MGHRA, CDR2 YSYEKL. There are 14 residues in the CDR3.

This clonotype was seen repeatedly, ten times or more. V and J are TRBV20-1 and TRBJ2-7; 7 nucleotides match TRBD2. The CDR3 length is 15 residues. Germline CDR1 is DFQATT and CDR2 is SNEGSKA (reference sequence). V gave up 0 bases and J gave up 2 bases; unmatched junction bases: 7. The DNA of the CDR3 is TGCAGTGCTAGAGATGATTCGCGGGAGACCTACGAGCAGTACTTC. Translated: CSARDDSRETYEQYF.

This clonotype was observed a few times. The genes are TRBV19 and TRBJ2-1; possible D gene TRBD1, 5 bases. The length of the CDR3 is 18 residues. The germline V gene has CDR1 LNHDA and CDR2 SQIVND (reference sequence). V dropped 3 bases and J dropped 4 bases, with 22 bases sitting between them. CDR3 sequence (DNA): TGTGCCAGTAGTATTCGGCAGCCAGGGTCACTTATATACAATGAGCAGTTCTTC. Amino acid sequence: CASSIRQPGSLIYNEQFF.

As regards this clonotype: The conserved final phenylalanine or tryptophan is absent from the CDR3, which likely points to a read error. The limits of the CDR3 on the DNA are not certain, so only TCRdb's listed CDR3 is given. The chain is built from TRBV28 and TRBJ1-2; TRBD1, as called in the table, went unchecked against the DNA. Germline CDR1 reads MDHEN; CDR2 reads SYDVKM. With termini counted, the CDR3 has 12 amino acids. This chain's CDR3 is CAIMGGAYGYTC.

This clonotype was picked up a small number of times. This rearrangement joins TRBV5-1 to TRBJ2-7; TRBD2 aligns across 9 bases. The ends lost 3 bases at V and 6 bases at J; junction bases unmatched: 13. Germline values: CDR1 SGHRS, CDR2 YFSETQ. CDR3 length equals 16 residues. The CDR3 region is CASSSPPGLAQGEQYF. Here the CDR3 DNA reads TGCGCCAGCAGCTCACCACCGGGACTAGCCCAAGGCGAGCAGTACTTC. The full variable domain, completed using reference TRBV5-1 and TRBJ2-7, is KAGVTQTPRYLIKTRGQQVTLSCSPISGHRSVSWYQQTPGQGLQFLFEYFSETQRNKGNFPGRFSGRQFSNSRSEMNVSTLELGDSALYLCASSSPPGLAQGEQYFGPGTRLTVT.

As DNA, the CDR3 is TGTGCCTGGAGTGTACTCCGGATGCCGATTGAAAAACTGTTTTTT. It yields the protein CAWSVLRMPIEKLFF. The chain recombines TRBV30 with TRBJ1-4; D gene unclear. The CDR3 sequence is 15 residues long. Germline CDR1 is GTSNPN and CDR2 is SVGIG (reference sequence). Trimming took off 0 bases at V and 7 bases at J, with 15 bases between the two ends.

Concerning this clonotype: Lacking the conserved final phenylalanine or tryptophan, this CDR3 likely reflects a read error. The rearrangement links TRBV20-1 to TRBJ1-1; D unclear. The CDR3 contains 14 residues. V was cut by 2 bases and J by 0 bases, with 10 bases left in between. Germline V CDR1 and CDR2: DFQATT, SNEGSKA (reference sequence). The CDR3 is CSARPGGMNTEAFL. The CDR3 DNA sequence: TGCAGTGCTAGACCGGGTGGGATGAACACTGAAGCTTTCCTT.

Note on this clonotype: It may be a read error: a sequence one base away is much more abundant. The rearrangement uses TRBV20-1 and TRBJ2-3; no definite D call. The germline gives CDR1 DFQATT, CDR2 SNEGSKA (reference sequence). The CDR3 is 13 amino acids. V was trimmed by 7 bases and J by 4 bases, leaving 15 bases between them. The CDR3 loop is CSVIAEGPDTQYF. Written as DNA, the CDR3 is TGCAGTGTTATTGCGGAAGGCCCAGATACGCAGTATTTT.

This clonotype was detected ten times or more. The chain joins TRBV7-3 to TRBJ2-1, with 8 bases matching TRBD1. After removal of 1 base from V and 4 bases from J, the junction contained 3 bases not matched to a gene. This CDR3 is built from 15 residues. The V gene's germline CDR1 is SGHTA and CDR2 FQGTGA. The DNA of the CDR3 is TGTGCCAGCAGCTTAAGACAGGGGATATACAATGAGCAGTTCTTC. This translates into CASSLRQGIYNEQFF.

This clonotype was recorded at least ten times. CDR3 DNA: TGTGCCTGGAAGTACGAGGGGTGGAATTCACCCCTCCACTTT. This translates into CAWKYEGWNSPLHF. The chain couples TRBV30 to TRBJ1-6, with D perhaps TRBD1 (5 bases). The ends were cut back, 4 bases at V and 7 bases at J, with 14 bases in the middle. The CDR3 covers 14 residues. Germline values: CDR1 GTSNPN, CDR2 SVGIG (reference sequence).

The chain carries TRBV6-5 and TRBJ1-2, with 8 nucleotides matching TRBD1. Trimming removed 2 bases from V and 3 bases from J; junction bases left unmatched: 8. Germline V gives CDR1 MNHEY, CDR2 SVGAGI. This CDR3 has 16 amino acids. CDR3 bases: TGTGCCAGCAGTTACGACAGGGGATCGGTCGACTATGGCTACACCTTC. Its translation is CASSYDRGSVDYGYTF.

There are many counts of this clonotype. The chain combines TRBV12-3 or TRBV12-4 with TRBJ2-7; 10 nucleotides align to TRBD1. J gave up 4 bases and V 0 bases, and 3 bases lay outside the gene matches. This CDR3 is built from 15 residues. DNA of the CDR3: TGTGCCAGCAGTTTAGCGGTGGGACAGGGGTACGAGCAGTACTTC. It encodes CASSLAVGQGYEQYF.

The V and J genes are TRBV30 and TRBJ2-7; D not resolved. V lost 2 bases and J lost 0, with 11 bases in between. This CDR3 is 14 amino acids long. CDR1 and CDR2 (germline): GTSNPN, SVGIG (reference sequence). CDR3 sequence reads: CAWSLDRNSYEQYF. Written as DNA, the CDR3 is TGTGCCTGGAGTCTGGACCGCAACTCCTACGAGCAGTACTTC.

This clonotype was detected many times. CDR3 in amino acids: CAIQSGDSYNEQFF. DNA for the CDR3: TGTGCCATCCAATCGGGAGACTCCTACAATGAGCAGTTCTTC. V is TRBV28 and J is TRBJ2-1, with D possibly matching TRBD2 (6 bases). V was trimmed by 10 bases and J by 0 bases, leaving 13 bases between them. Germline V gene sequence: CDR1 MDHEN, CDR2 SYDVKM. The CDR3 is made up of 14 amino acids.

This clonotype was seen more than once but under ten times. This chain uses TRBV7-9 with TRBJ1-6, with D unresolved. The germline V gene has CDR1 SEHNR and CDR2 FQNEAQ (reference sequence). The CDR3 length is 14 residues. Trimming pared 1 base from V and 9 bases from J, leaving 10 bases between. For the CDR3, the DNA is TGTGCCAGCAGCTTAGAGGCCAGACCTTCACCCCTCCACTTT. Translation: CASSLEARPSPLHF.

In this sample, this clonotype turned up many times. This sequence joins TRBV6-1 and TRBJ1-1; D unresolved. Trimming left V 5 bases short and J 3 bases short, with 10 bases between. The germline V gene encodes CDR1 MNHNS and CDR2 SASEGT. CDR3 length: 13 residues. The CDR3 nucleotides are TGTGCCAGCAGTCGGTCGCGAGACACTGAAGCTTTCTTT. It translates to CASSRSRDTEAFF.

In this sample, this clonotype turned up many times. The rearrangement joins TRBV3-1 to TRBJ2-7; 7 nucleotides line up with TRBD2. V shed 0 bases, J shed 3 bases, and the junction held 2 bases outside the gene matches. CDR3 length equals 14 residues. Germline V lookup: CDR1 LGHDT, CDR2 YNNKEL (reference sequence). The CDR3 bases are TGTGCCAGCAGCCAAGATGGGGGGGTCTACGAGCAGTACTTC. Protein product: CASSQDGGVYEQYF.

This clonotype was observed at least ten times. The chain has TRBV12-3 or TRBV12-4 and TRBJ1-1; D uncertain. The CDR3 loop spans 12 amino acids. V shed 6 bases and J shed 10 bases, with 15 bases lying between them. The CDR3 here is CASSLIRRGAFF. In DNA, the CDR3 is TGTGCCAGCAGCCTAATACGGCGGGGAGCTTTCTTT.

The sample holds a few counts of this clonotype. The rearrangement uses TRBV5-1 and TRBJ1-1; 9 bases agree with TRBD1. This CDR3 comprises 17 residues. Germline CDR1 is SGHRS and CDR2 is YFSETQ. Trimming cost V 5 bases and J 0 bases; bases outside gene matches: 11. In DNA, the CDR3 is TGCGCCAGCAGTTCAACCGGGACAGGGAATTTGAACACTGAAGCTTTCTTT. This sequence encodes CASSSTGTGNLNTEAFF.